This TCR beta chain is drawn from a study of early T cells in non-severe SARS-CoV-2 infection. As for the study in general: Bulk RNA taken from unsorted whole blood was sequenced, leaving chains unpaired. General study results and limits: The VDJdb matching leaned toward anti-spike CD8 responses and overlooked private and CD4 specificities.

CDR3 length equals 16 residues. V was clipped by 0 bases and J by 4 bases; unmatched bases: 6. CDR1 KGHSH and CDR2 LQKENI come from the germline V gene. Details on this clonotype: Its antigen is unidentified.

Unique molecular identifier tags were affixed to discrete cDNA molecules. MiXCR was run by TCRdb on the 5' RACE reads, yielding one entry per CDR3 protein. This sample has about 70,000 distinct CDR3 sequences, with 14% found just once. The gene calls are TRBV18 and TRBJ2-3, with 8 bases matching TRBD2. The material sequenced was whole blood, taken at baseline. The TCR sequence derives from an adult who was a healthcare worker with PCR-confirmed SARS-CoV-2 infection or an uninfected control (not recorded which). The CDR3 DNA reads TGTGCCAGCTCACCACCGGTAGCGGGAAAGGCAGATACGCAGTATTTT. This sequence encodes CASSPPVAGKADTQYF.